This T cell receptor (beta chain) was found in a study of identical twins. Overall study findings and caveats: Fewer insertions were carried by abundant cord blood beta clonotypes, but none was seen in memory repertoires. Conclusions rested on cross-sectional statistics rather than following the same donors.

Unique molecular identifiers were present on the cDNA, which also gained a universal primer site by template switching. TCRdb passed the 5' RACE reads through MiXCR, listing each CDR3 protein once. The table lists some 590,000 distinct CDR3 sequences, around 9.6% of them singletons. The V gene lost 3 bases and the J gene lost 0 bases, with 11 bases spanning the gap. The CDR3 has 15 residues. Germline assignment: CDR1 SEHNR and CDR2 FQNEAQ (reference sequence). This clonotype was observed many times. The antigen is unknown. The same data also went into a second study, on yellow fever vaccine responses in identical twins.

The chain combines TRBV7-9 with TRBJ1-2, with a possible D match to TRBD1 (5 bases). The specimen was PBMCs. The TCR was taken from a young woman in good health. The CDR3 region is CASSLAGIPNYGYTF. CDR3 DNA: TGTGCCAGCAGCTTGGCAGGGATCCCTAACTATGGCTACACCTTC.